This TCR beta chain came from a study of shared clonotypes between healthy human individuals. The DNA input per sorted-subset replicate PCR was roughly 0.2 ug, corresponding to 30,000 or so T cell genomes. The table came from immunoSEQ multiplex PCR; TCRdb's copy has only in-frame clones and leaves some out. The repertoire holds over 850,000 clones, with 70% to 80% as singletons. The CDR3 is 13 residues long. The germline V gene encodes CDR1 MDHEN and CDR2 SYDVKM. V was pared by 8 bases and J by 1 base, with 12 bases between. The chain uses TRBV28 and TRBJ2-7; D unclear. The sequenced sample consisted of memory CD4+ T cells from PBMCs. Subset reported: CD45RA-negative fraction. This TCR was sampled from a young man in good health. Some clones in this sample may be carry-over from other donors' samples. The CDR3 reads CASFRASSYEQYF. CDR3 sequence (DNA): TGTGCCAGCTTCCGGGCTTCGTCCTACGAGCAGTACTTC.